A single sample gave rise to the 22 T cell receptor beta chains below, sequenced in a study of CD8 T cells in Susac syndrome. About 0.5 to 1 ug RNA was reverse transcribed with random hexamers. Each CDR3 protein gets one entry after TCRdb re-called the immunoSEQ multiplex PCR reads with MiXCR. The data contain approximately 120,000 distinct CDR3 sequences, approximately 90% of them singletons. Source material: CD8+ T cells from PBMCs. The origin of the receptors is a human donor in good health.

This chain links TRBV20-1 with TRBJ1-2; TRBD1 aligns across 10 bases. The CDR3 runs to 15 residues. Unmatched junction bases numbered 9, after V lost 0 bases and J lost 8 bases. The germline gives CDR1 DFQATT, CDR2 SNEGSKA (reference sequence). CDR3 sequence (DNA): TGCAGTGCTAGAGACCCGGGACAGGGGCCCGGGGGCTACACCTTC. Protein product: CSARDPGQGPGGYTF.

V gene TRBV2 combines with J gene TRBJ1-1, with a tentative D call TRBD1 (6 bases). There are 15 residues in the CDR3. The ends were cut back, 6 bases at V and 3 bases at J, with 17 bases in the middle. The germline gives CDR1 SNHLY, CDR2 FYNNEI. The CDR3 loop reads CASSGINRDDTEAFF. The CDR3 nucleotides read TGTGCCAGCAGCGGTATAAACAGGGATGACACTGAAGCTTTCTTT.

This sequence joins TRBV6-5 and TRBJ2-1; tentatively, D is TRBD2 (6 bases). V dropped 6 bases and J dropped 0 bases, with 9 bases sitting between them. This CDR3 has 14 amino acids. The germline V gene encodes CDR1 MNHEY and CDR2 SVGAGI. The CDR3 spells CASSYGGSYNEQFF. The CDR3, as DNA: TGTGCCAGCAGCTACGGGGGCTCCTACAATGAGCAGTTCTTC.

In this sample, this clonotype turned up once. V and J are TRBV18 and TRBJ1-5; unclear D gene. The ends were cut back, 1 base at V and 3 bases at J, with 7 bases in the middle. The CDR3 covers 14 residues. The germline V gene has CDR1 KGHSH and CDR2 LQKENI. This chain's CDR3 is CASSPLDDNQPQHF. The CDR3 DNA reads TGTGCCAGCTCACCACTGGACGACAATCAGCCCCAGCATTTT. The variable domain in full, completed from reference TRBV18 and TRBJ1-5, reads NAGVMQNPRHLVRRRGQEARLRCSPMKGHSHVYWYRQLPEEGLKFMVYLQKENIIDESGMPKERFSAEFPKEGPSILRIQQVVRGDSAAYFCASSPLDDNQPQHFGDGTRLSIL.

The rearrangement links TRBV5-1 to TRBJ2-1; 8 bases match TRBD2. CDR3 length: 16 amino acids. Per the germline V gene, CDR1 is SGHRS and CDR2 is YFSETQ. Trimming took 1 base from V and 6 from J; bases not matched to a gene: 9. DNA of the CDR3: TGCGCCAGCAGCTTGCAGGGACTAGAGGTGGGCAATGAGCAGTTCTTC. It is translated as CASSLQGLEVGNEQFF.

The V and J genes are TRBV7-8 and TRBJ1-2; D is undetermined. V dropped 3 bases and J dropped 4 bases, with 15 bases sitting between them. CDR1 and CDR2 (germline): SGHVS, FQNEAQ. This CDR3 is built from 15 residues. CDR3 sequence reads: CASSFSLGISYGYTF. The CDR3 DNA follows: TGTGCCAGCAGCTTCTCCTTAGGTATATCCTATGGCTACACCTTC.

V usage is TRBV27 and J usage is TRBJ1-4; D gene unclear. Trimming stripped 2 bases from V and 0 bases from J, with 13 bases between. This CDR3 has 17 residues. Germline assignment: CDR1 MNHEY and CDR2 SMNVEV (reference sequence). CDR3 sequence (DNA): TGTGCCAGCAGTTTAAAGGTCACTGCAGCAACTAATGAAAAACTGTTTTTT. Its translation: CASSLKVTAATNEKLFF.

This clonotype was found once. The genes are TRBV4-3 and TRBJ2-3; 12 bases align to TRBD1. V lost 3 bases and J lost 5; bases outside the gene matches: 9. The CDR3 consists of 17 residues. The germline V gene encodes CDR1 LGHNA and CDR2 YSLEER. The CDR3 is CASSHSGTGGAEDTQYF. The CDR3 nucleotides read TGCGCCAGCAGCCACTCCGGGACAGGGGGCGCCGAAGATACGCAGTATTTT.

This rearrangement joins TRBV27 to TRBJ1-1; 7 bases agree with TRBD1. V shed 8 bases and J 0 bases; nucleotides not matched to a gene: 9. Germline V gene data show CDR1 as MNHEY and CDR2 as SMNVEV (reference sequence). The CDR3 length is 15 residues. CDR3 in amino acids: CASRSNRGLNTEAFF. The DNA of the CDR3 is TGTGCCAGCCGATCTAACAGGGGCCTGAACACTGAAGCTTTCTTT.

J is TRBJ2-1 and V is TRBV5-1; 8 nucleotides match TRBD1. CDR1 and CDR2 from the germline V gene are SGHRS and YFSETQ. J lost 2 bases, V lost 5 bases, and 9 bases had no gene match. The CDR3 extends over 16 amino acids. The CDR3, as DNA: TGCGCCAGCAGTTCCTTACAGGGGGAAACCTACAATGAGCAGTTCTTC. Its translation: CASSSLQGETYNEQFF.

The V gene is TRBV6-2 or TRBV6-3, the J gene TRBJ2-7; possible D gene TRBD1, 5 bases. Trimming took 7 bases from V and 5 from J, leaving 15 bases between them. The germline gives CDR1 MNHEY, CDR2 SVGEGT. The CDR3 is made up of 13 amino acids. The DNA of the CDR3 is TGTGCCAGCAACCAACAGGTAACGAACGAGCAGTACTTC. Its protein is CASNQQVTNEQYF.

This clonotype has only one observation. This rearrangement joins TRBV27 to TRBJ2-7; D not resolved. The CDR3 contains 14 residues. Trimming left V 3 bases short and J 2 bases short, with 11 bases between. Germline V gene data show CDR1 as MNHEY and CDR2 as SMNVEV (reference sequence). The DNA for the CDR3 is TGTGCCAGCAGTTTTCGTCGCGGACCCTACGAGCAGTACTTC. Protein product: CASSFRRGPYEQYF.

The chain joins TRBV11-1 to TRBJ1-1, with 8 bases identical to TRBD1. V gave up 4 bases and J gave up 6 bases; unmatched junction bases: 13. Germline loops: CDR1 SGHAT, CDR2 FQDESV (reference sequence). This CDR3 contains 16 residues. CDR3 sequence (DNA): TGTGCCAGCAGCTCGGCGGCAGGGGGCTTTATCGCTGAAGCTTTCTTT. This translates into CASSSAAGGFIAEAFF.

CDR3 DNA: TGTGCCAGCAGCTTTCTGGGACAGGGAACTGAAGCTTTCTTT. Its protein is CASSFLGQGTEAFF. V usage is TRBV7-9 and J usage is TRBJ1-1; 9 positions agree with TRBD1. Germline values: CDR1 SEHNR, CDR2 FQNEAQ (reference sequence). Germline trimming cut 3 bases from V and 5 bases from J; bases unmatched to any gene: 4. CDR3 length equals 14 residues. Full variable domain (rest looked up from reference TRBV7-9 and TRBJ1-1): DTGVSQNPRHKITKRGQNVTFRCDPISEHNRLYWYRQTLGQGPEFLTYFQNEAQLEKSRLLSDRFSAERPKGSFSTLEIQRTEQGDSAMYLCASSFLGQGTEAFFGQGTRLTVV.

The CDR3 loop is CASTRTRVRQPQHF. In DNA, the CDR3 is TGTGCCAGCACCCGGACCAGGGTACGCCAGCCCCAGCATTTT. V and J are TRBV6-9 and TRBJ1-5; perhaps TRBD1 as D (5 bases). The CDR3 is made up of 14 amino acids. Germline V gene lookup returns CDR1 MNHGY and CDR2 SVAAGI. Trimming removed 7 bases at V and 7 bases at J, with 17 bases between.

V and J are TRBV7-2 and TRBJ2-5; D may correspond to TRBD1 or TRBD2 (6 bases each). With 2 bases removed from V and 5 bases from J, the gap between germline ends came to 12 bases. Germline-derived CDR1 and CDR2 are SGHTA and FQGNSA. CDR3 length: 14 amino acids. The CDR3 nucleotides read TGTGCCAGCAGCTTAACGGGGGCGGGGGAGACCCAGTACTTC. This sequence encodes CASSLTGAGETQYF. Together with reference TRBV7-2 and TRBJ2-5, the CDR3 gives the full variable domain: GAGVSQSPSNKVTEKGKDVELRCDPISGHTALYWYRQSLGQGLEFLIYFQGNSAPDKSGLPSDRFSAERTGGSVSTLTIQRTQQEDSAVYLCASSLTGAGETQYFGPGTRLLVL.

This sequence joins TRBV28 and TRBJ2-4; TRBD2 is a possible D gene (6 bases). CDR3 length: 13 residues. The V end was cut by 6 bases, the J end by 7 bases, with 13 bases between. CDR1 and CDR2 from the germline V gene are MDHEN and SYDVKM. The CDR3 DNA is TGTGCCAGCAGCCCCGAACTAGCTAACATTCAGTACTTC. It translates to CASSPELANIQYF.

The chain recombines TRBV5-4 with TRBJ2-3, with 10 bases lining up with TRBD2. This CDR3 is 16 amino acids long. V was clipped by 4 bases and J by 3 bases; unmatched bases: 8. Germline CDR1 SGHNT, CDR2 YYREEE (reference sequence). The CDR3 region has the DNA TGTGCCAGCAGCAGAGGAGTTAGCGGGGGGACAGATACGCAGTATTTT. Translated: CASSRGVSGGTDTQYF. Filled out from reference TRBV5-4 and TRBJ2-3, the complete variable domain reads ETGVTQSPTHLIKTRGQQVTLRCSSQSGHNTVSWYQQALGQGPQFIFQYYREEENGRGNFPPRFSGLQFPNYSSELNVNALELDDSALYLCASSRGVSGGTDTQYFGPGTRLTVL.

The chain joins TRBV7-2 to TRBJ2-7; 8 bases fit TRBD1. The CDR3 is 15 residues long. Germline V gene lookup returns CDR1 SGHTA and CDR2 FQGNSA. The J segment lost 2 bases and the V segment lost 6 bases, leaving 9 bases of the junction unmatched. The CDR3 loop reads CASSFNRGSPYEQYF. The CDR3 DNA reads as TGTGCCAGCAGTTTTAACAGGGGGAGTCCCTACGAGCAGTACTTC.

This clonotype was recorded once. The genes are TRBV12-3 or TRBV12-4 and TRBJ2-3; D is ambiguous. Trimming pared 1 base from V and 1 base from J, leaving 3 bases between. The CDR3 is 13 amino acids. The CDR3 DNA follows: TGTGCCAGCAGTTTAGTGGGCACAGATACGCAGTATTTT. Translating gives CASSLVGTDTQYF.

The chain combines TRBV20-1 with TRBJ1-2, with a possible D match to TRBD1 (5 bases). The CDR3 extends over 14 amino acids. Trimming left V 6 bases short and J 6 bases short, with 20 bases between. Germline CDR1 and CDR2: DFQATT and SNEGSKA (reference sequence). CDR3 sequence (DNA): TGCAGTGCCACCGTTGGGACGTCAGACGATGGCTACACCTTC. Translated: CSATVGTSDDGYTF.

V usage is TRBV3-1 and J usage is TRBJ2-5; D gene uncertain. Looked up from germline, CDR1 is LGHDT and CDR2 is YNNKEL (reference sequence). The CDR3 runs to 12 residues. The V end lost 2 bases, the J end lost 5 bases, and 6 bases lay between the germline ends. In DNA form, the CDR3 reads TGTGCCAGCAGCCAAATGGGGGAGACCCAGTACTTC. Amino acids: CASSQMGETQYF.